Following are 29 T cell receptor beta chains from one sample sequenced in a study of shared clonotypes between healthy human individuals. TCRdb keeps only in-frame clones here, not all; method: immunoSEQ multiplex PCR. The sample contains around 88,000 clones, less than 80% of which appear only once. The sample comprised memory CD8+ T cells sorted from blood. As for subset: CD45RO+ cells pooled with CCR7-negative TemRA cells. All receptors come from a young man in good health.

This chain joins TRBV25-1 and TRBJ2-1; a weak D match, TRBD2 (6 bases). This CDR3 has 17 residues. Germline V gene lookup returns CDR1 MGHDK and CDR2 SYGVNS. V dropped 4 bases and J dropped 5 bases, with 21 bases sitting between them. CDR3 loop: CASSGVPLADPDNEQFF. CDR3 DNA: TGTGCCAGCAGTGGTGTCCCCTTAGCGGACCCTGACAATGAGCAGTTCTTC. Combining the CDR3 with reference TRBV25-1 and TRBJ2-1 gives the whole variable domain EADIYQTPRYLVIGTGKKITLECSQTMGHDKMYWYQQDPGMELHLIHYSYGVNSTEKGDLSSESTVSRIRTEHFPLTLESARPSHTSQYLCASSGVPLADPDNEQFFGPGTRLTVL.

This chain connects TRBV25-1 to TRBJ2-2; tentative D call: TRBD1 (5 bases). The CDR3 runs 15 residues. V gave up 5 bases and J gave up 6 bases, with 16 bases separating them. Germline V lookup: CDR1 MGHDK, CDR2 SYGVNS. CDR3 coding DNA: TGTGCCAGCAGTATTCAAGGGGCGGCCCCCGGGGAGCTGTTTTTT. Encoded protein: CASSIQGAAPGELFF.

This chain links TRBV6-5 with TRBJ2-1; D is undetermined. Trimming shortened V by 2 bases and J by 2 bases, and 13 bases separated the two germline ends. The germline gives CDR1 MNHEY, CDR2 SVGAGI. The CDR3 is made up of 16 amino acids. The CDR3 DNA follows: TGTGCCAGCAGTTACGAGGTGACAAGCGCCTACAATGAGCAGTTCTTC. Its protein is CASSYEVTSAYNEQFF.

The chain links TRBV10-1 to TRBJ2-3, with D possibly matching TRBD2 (6 bases). Trimming cost V 2 bases and J 4 bases, with 16 bases left between them. This CDR3 region has 16 residues. CDR1 and CDR2 (germline): WNHNN, SYGVQD (reference sequence). CDR3 in amino acids: CASSEMGRRGSDTQYF. CDR3 nucleotide sequence: TGCGCCAGCAGTGAGATGGGGAGGCGAGGTTCAGATACGCAGTATTTT.

The rearrangement uses TRBV9 and TRBJ2-5; 9 nucleotides line up with TRBD2. There are 14 residues in the CDR3. The ends lost 2 bases at V and 1 base at J; junction bases unmatched: 0. Per germline, CDR1 SGDLS and CDR2 YYNGEE. The CDR3 DNA follows: TGTGCCAGCAGCGTGACTAGCGGCCAAGAGACCCAGTACTTC. Residues: CASSVTSGQETQYF.

The chain combines TRBV5-1 with TRBJ2-5, with 9 bases fitting TRBD1. The CDR3 spans 14 residues. The V segment lost 5 bases and the J segment 2 bases; nucleotides outside the gene matches: 4. Germline V CDR1 and CDR2: SGHRS, YFSETQ. In nucleotides, the CDR3 is TGCGCCAGCAGACTACAGGGGGCACAAGAGACCCAGTACTTC. The encoded protein is CASRLQGAQETQYF.

The genes are TRBV5-6 and TRBJ1-1; 7 bases are shared with TRBD1. The junction had 12 bases not matched to a gene; V was cut back by 7 bases and J by 6 bases. The CDR3 length is 14 residues. CDR1 is SGHDT and CDR2 is YYEEEE in the germline V gene. DNA for the CDR3: TGTGCCAGCCACCCCGGGCCGGGGACAGCTGAAGCTTTCTTT. It translates to CASHPGPGTAEAFF.

J is TRBJ1-4 and V is TRBV28; 8 positions agree with TRBD1. Per germline, CDR1 MDHEN and CDR2 SYDVKM. The CDR3 extends over 15 amino acids. Trimming cost V 5 bases and J 6 bases; bases outside gene matches: 8. The CDR3 coding sequence is TGTGCCAGCAGTACCCGGACAGGGTGGGATGAAAAACTGTTTTTT. Protein sequence: CASSTRTGWDEKLFF.

This clone was recorded a few times. V and J are TRBV28 and TRBJ2-7; 7 bases fit TRBD1. V dropped 4 bases and J dropped 6; count of bases not matched to a gene: 9. There are 14 residues in the CDR3. Germline V gene lookup returns CDR1 MDHEN and CDR2 SYDVKM. CDR3 amino acids: CASSSRQGPLEQYF. In DNA form, the CDR3 reads TGTGCCAGCAGTTCAAGACAGGGTCCCCTCGAGCAGTACTTC.

The V and J genes are TRBV7-2 and TRBJ2-4; 10 bases agree with TRBD2. CDR1 is SGHTA and CDR2 is FQGNSA in the germline V gene. This CDR3 spans 18 amino acids. V lost 3 bases to trimming and J lost 0 bases; unmatched junction nucleotides: 8. The CDR3 DNA reads TGTGCCAGCAGCTTGGGACTAGCGCCTAGATTAGCCAAAAACATTCAGTACTTC. It encodes CASSLGLAPRLAKNIQYF.

The chain uses TRBV29-1 and TRBJ2-1; 9 bases are shared with TRBD2. With V trimmed by 0 bases and J by 7 bases, 7 bases remained unmatched. The CDR3 length is 15 residues. Germline assignment: CDR1 SQVTM and CDR2 ANQGSEA. As DNA, the CDR3 is TGCAGCGTTGAAGATGGGTTAGCGGGAGTGAATGAGCAGTTCTTC. Amino acid sequence: CSVEDGLAGVNEQFF.

This clone was seen only once. This chain uses TRBV2 with TRBJ2-7; D is ambiguous. V was clipped by 7 bases and J by 6 bases, with 13 bases between them. This CDR3 has 12 residues. Germline CDR1 SNHLY, CDR2 FYNNEI. The CDR3, as DNA: TGTGCCAGCACCGAGGAAGACGCCGAGCAGTACTTC. Translation: CASTEEDAEQYF. Using reference TRBV2 and TRBJ2-7 for the parts outside the CDR3, the full variable domain is EPEVTQTPSHQVTQMGQEVILRCVPISNHLYFYWYRQILGQKVEFLVSFYNNEISEKSEIFDDQFSVERPDGSNFTLKIRSTKLEDSAMYFCASTEEDAEQYFGPGTRLTVT.

This sequence joins TRBV18 and TRBJ2-7; TRBD1 matches 7 bases. This CDR3 has 13 amino acids. V lost 1 base to trimming and J lost 6 bases; unmatched junction nucleotides: 3. Germline lookup yields CDR1 KGHSH and CDR2 LQKENI. The CDR3 spells CASSPQGAGEQYF. The CDR3 DNA sequence: TGTGCCAGCTCACCACAGGGGGCGGGCGAGCAGTACTTC.

CDR3 in DNA: TGTGCCAGCAGAGGCGATGGCACTAGCGGGATTCTTGGGAATGAGCAGTTCTTC. Residues: CASRGDGTSGILGNEQFF. The chain carries TRBV25-1 and TRBJ2-1; 10 bases match TRBD2. The germline V gene has CDR1 MGHDK and CDR2 SYGVNS. The CDR3 has 18 amino acids. V trimming: 6 bases; J trimming: 7 bases; junction bases outside the gene matches: 18.

The V and J genes are TRBV7-4 and TRBJ2-3; D not certain. The ends were cut back, 7 bases at V and 8 bases at J, with 19 bases in the middle. This CDR3 is built from 14 residues. Germline CDR1 reads SGHVT; CDR2 reads SQSDAQ. Here the CDR3 DNA reads TGTGCCAGCAACCTGCACATCCCCACGGTTACGCAGTATTTT. Its translation is CASNLHIPTVTQYF.

CDR3 residues: CASSLAAGAWTGELFF. DNA of the CDR3: TGTGCCAGCAGCTTGGCAGCGGGAGCATGGACCGGGGAGCTGTTTTTT. The genes are TRBV5-4 and TRBJ2-2; 8 bases are shared with TRBD2. With V trimmed by 0 bases and J by 5 bases, 6 bases remained unmatched. The CDR3 loop spans 16 amino acids. Germline V gives CDR1 SGHNT, CDR2 YYREEE (reference sequence).

The table lists this clone with many counts. This rearrangement joins TRBV30 to TRBJ2-7, with a tentative D call TRBD1 (6 bases). Germline CDR1 is GTSNPN and CDR2 is SVGIG (reference sequence). The V gene lost 2 bases and the J gene lost 4 bases, with 9 bases spanning the gap. The CDR3 runs to 12 residues. The chain's CDR3 is CAWSSTGYEQYF. CDR3 sequence (DNA): TGTGCCTGGAGTTCAACAGGGTACGAGCAGTACTTC.

Of note for this clone: This is likely an artifact of a read error, given a far larger clone one base away. The V call is TRBV5-4, the J call TRBJ1-5; TRBD1 agrees at 7 bases. The germline CDR1 and CDR2 sequences are SGHNT and YYREEE (reference sequence). This CDR3 has 15 amino acids. V gave up 4 bases and J gave up 4 bases; unmatched junction bases: 8. CDR3 in DNA: TGTGCCAGCAGCCAAGCGGCAGGGGGAAATCAGCCCCAGCATTTT. It yields the protein CASSQAAGGNQPQHF.

The J gene is TRBJ2-7, the V gene TRBV4-1, with TRBD1 identical over 7 bases. Per germline, CDR1 MGHRA and CDR2 YSYEKL. The CDR3 is made up of 16 amino acids. The V gene end was trimmed by 3 bases and the J gene end by 0 bases; junction bases not matched to a gene: 8. As DNA, the CDR3 is TGCGCCAGCAGCCAGGTGGGACAGCCCTCCTCCTACGAGCAGTACTTC. Translation gives CASSQVGQPSSYEQYF.

This clone was seen at least ten times. The J gene is TRBJ2-1, the V gene TRBV30, with 11 bases aligning to TRBD2. Trimming removed 1 base from V and 0 bases from J; junction bases left unmatched: 11. Germline V lookup: CDR1 GTSNPN, CDR2 SVGIG (reference sequence). The CDR3 sequence is 19 residues long. The CDR3 DNA reads as TGTGCCTGGAGTGCCTGGACTAGCGGGCTACGGAGCTCCTACAATGAGCAGTTCTTC. This codes for CAWSAWTSGLRSSYNEQFF.

This chain links TRBV7-6 with TRBJ2-5; D is undetermined. The CDR3 spans 14 residues. V dropped 2 bases and J dropped 7 bases, with 14 bases sitting between them. CDR1 is SGHVS and CDR2 is FNYEAQ in the germline V gene. The CDR3 loop reads CASSLRCRWGTQYF. DNA of the CDR3: TGTGCCAGCAGCTTAAGGTGTCGCTGGGGGACCCAGTACTTC.

The rearrangement uses TRBV4-1 and TRBJ2-1; no clear D. The CDR3 totals 20 residues. CDR1 and CDR2 (germline): MGHRA, YSYEKL. Trimming took off 7 bases at V and 0 bases at J, with 28 bases between the two ends. The CDR3, as DNA: TGCGCCAGCAAACAGACCTACCAGAGTCGTGAGCGCTACTCCTACAATGAGCAGTTCTTC. Residues: CASKQTYQSRERYSYNEQFF.

The chain carries TRBV15 and TRBJ2-4; the match to TRBD2 covers 7 bases. The CDR3 has 14 amino acids. Germline CDR1 reads LNHNV; CDR2 reads YYDKDF (reference sequence). Losses at the gene ends were 6 bases for V and 2 bases for J; bases not matched to a gene: 4. The CDR3 spells CATRGRATKNIQYF. CDR3 coding DNA: TGTGCCACCAGGGGGAGGGCTACCAAAAACATTCAGTACTTC.

This clone has ten or more counts. The chain is built from TRBV9 and TRBJ1-3, with a possible D match to TRBD1 (5 bases). Trimming shortened V by 4 bases and J by 0 bases, and 14 bases separated the two germline ends. The V gene's germline CDR1 is SGDLS and CDR2 YYNGEE. There are 16 residues in the CDR3. CDR3 coding DNA: TGTGCCAGCAGCCCCGGCGGGGCCAACTCTGGAAACACCATATATTTT. Protein product: CASSPGGANSGNTIYF.

CDR3: CASSEDGYSNQPQHF. The CDR3 DNA reads TGTGCCAGCAGTGAAGACGGATATAGCAATCAGCCCCAGCATTTT. The rearrangement links TRBV2 to TRBJ1-5; D remains ambiguous. In germline, CDR1 is SNHLY, CDR2 FYNNEI. The V end was cut by 1 base, the J end by 0 bases, with 7 bases between. The CDR3 runs 15 residues.

This clone has just one count. The chain combines TRBV15 with TRBJ2-1, with D maybe TRBD2 (6 bases). CDR1 LNHNV and CDR2 YYDKDF come from the germline V gene (reference sequence). The germline V and J ends were trimmed by 5 bases and 6 bases, with 17 bases remaining between them. This CDR3 is built from 15 residues. Here the CDR3 reads CATSSRAGPVNEQFF. CDR3 DNA sequence: TGTGCCACCAGCTCTCGGGCGGGACCCGTCAATGAGCAGTTCTTC.

In its sample, this clone was seen once. V usage is TRBV10-2 and J usage is TRBJ2-4, with D unclear. Trimming took off 6 bases at V and 0 bases at J, with 24 bases between the two ends. The CDR3 contains 19 residues. Germline loops: CDR1 WSHSY, CDR2 SAAADI. The CDR3 protein is CASSDRRDQLGVAKNIQYF. CDR3 bases: TGCGCCAGCAGCGACCGGAGAGACCAGCTAGGAGTAGCCAAAAACATTCAGTACTTC.

This clone was picked up one time. The chain has TRBV1 and TRBJ1-2; the table gives TRBD1 as D, unverified against the DNA. TRBV1 is labeled a pseudogene. The CDR3 is made up of 18 amino acids. The CDR3 nucleotides are TGCGCCAGCAGCCGACTGCCCGGGACAGGGGATACTTTTTATGGCTACACCTTC. Encoded protein: CASSRLPGTGDTFYGYTF.

The genes are TRBV5-6 and TRBJ2-5; 9 bases are a match to TRBD2. The ends lost 2 bases at V and 3 bases at J; junction bases unmatched: 8. Looked up from germline, CDR1 is SGHDT and CDR2 is YYEEEE. The CDR3 sequence is 16 residues long. This chain's CDR3 is CASSFVFLAGEETQYF. In DNA form, the CDR3 reads TGTGCCAGCAGCTTCGTTTTTTTAGCGGGAGAAGAGACCCAGTACTTC.